This T cell receptor (beta chain) derives from a study of T-cell reconstitution after alpha-beta-depleted transplantation in children. Study observations and caveats: Newly made T cells mostly supplied T-cell counts and diversity one year after transplant. In patients about two months after transplant, alpha-beta T cells reportedly arose from several hundred expanded graft clones.

The table lists this clonotype with many counts. The target antigen is unknown. TCRbeta library construction was performed incorporating unique molecular identifiers. Each CDR3 protein is one row after TCRdb ran MiXCR on the PCR reads. The sample records about 300,000 distinct CDR3 sequences, 10% being singletons. This clonotype was sampled from a boy under two years old with acute myeloid leukemia, due to receive a stem cell transplant. The material sequenced was PBMCs, taken before TCRalphabeta/CD19-depleted stem cell transplant.

The DNA of the CDR3 is TGTGCCACTGTGGGGGGGAATAGCGTCCTGACTTTC. Amino acids: CATVGGNSVLTF. The chain employs TRBV28 and TRBJ2-6, with TRBD2 identical over 7 bases. Trimming at V came to 10 bases and at J to 12 bases, leaving 9 bases not matched to a gene. The germline CDR1 and CDR2 sequences are MDHEN and SYDVKM. CDR3 length equals 12 residues.